These 8 T cell receptor beta chains share one sample of origin, sequenced in a study of blood T cell repertoires in COVID-19. Here immunoSEQ multiplex PCR was the method, and the copy in TCRdb shows in-frame clones only, minus some. The profile shows 150,000 to 180,000 clones, around 85% of them singletons. Input material: peripheral blood. The receptors here all came from a man in his fifties or sixties with COVID-19, enrolled during active disease.

The rearrangement joins TRBV6-5 to TRBJ1-1, with 9 bases fitting TRBD1. The CDR3 is made up of 15 amino acids. With V trimmed by 5 bases and J by 4 bases, 8 bases remained unmatched. The germline V gene has CDR1 MNHEY and CDR2 SVGAGI. In DNA form, the CDR3 reads TGTGCCAGCAGTCACAGGGGGCAGGAGAGCACTGAAGCTTTCTTT. Translation gives CASSHRGQESTEAFF.

This clone showed up just a few times. The chain joins TRBV5-1 to TRBJ2-1; 8 nucleotides line up with TRBD2. In germline, CDR1 is SGHRS, CDR2 YFSETQ. The CDR3 is 13 residues long. Losses at the gene ends were 2 bases for V and 5 bases for J; bases not matched to a gene: 0. Written as DNA, the CDR3 is TGCGCCAGCAGCTTAGCGGGAGACAATGAGCAGTTCTTC. It translates to CASSLAGDNEQFF.

This chain links TRBV18 with TRBJ2-7; 9 nucleotides line up with TRBD1. V lost 4 bases and J lost 2; bases outside the gene matches: 3. The CDR3 runs to 14 residues. Germline lookup yields CDR1 KGHSH and CDR2 LQKENI. CDR3 nucleotide sequence: TGTGCCAGCTCACTCGGGACAGGGACCTACGAGCAGTACTTC. Residues: CASSLGTGTYEQYF.

This rearrangement joins TRBV6-6 to TRBJ1-2, with a possible D match to TRBD1 (6 bases). CDR3 size: 14 residues. Trimming pared 7 bases from V and 3 bases from J, leaving 15 bases between. CDR1 and CDR2 (germline): MNHNY, SVGAGI (reference sequence). The CDR3 loop is CASTPGQTYYGYTF. The CDR3 DNA is TGTGCCAGCACCCCAGGACAGACCTACTATGGCTACACCTTC.

The CDR3 spells CASSPTVGGHGYTF. CDR3 nucleotide sequence: TGTGCCAGCTCACCAACGGTAGGGGGCCATGGCTACACCTTC. This sequence joins TRBV18 and TRBJ1-2; 7 positions agree with TRBD1. Trimming at V came to 2 bases and at J to 6 bases, leaving 6 bases not matched to a gene. The length of the CDR3 is 14 residues. CDR1 is KGHSH, CDR2 LQKENI, per germline.

The chain recombines TRBV15 with TRBJ2-7; 12 bases agree with TRBD1. With V trimmed by 0 bases and J by 8 bases, 8 bases remained unmatched. The CDR3 has 16 residues. Germline CDR1 reads LNHNV; CDR2 reads YYDKDF (reference sequence). The CDR3: CATSRDPNRDRGQQYF. The CDR3 nucleotides are TGTGCCACCAGCAGAGATCCGAACCGGGACAGGGGGCAGCAGTACTTC.

This clone has just one count. The chain joins TRBV18 to TRBJ1-1; possible D gene TRBD1, 5 bases. Trimming cost V 2 bases and J 4 bases, with 11 bases left between them. CDR1 is KGHSH and CDR2 is LQKENI in the germline V gene. CDR3 length: 14 amino acids. The CDR3 DNA is TGTGCCAGCTCACCAGCCGAAGGGGCCACTGAAGCTTTCTTT. This sequence encodes CASSPAEGATEAFF. Combining the CDR3 with reference TRBV18 and TRBJ1-1 gives the whole variable domain NAGVMQNPRHLVRRRGQEARLRCSPMKGHSHVYWYRQLPEEGLKFMVYLQKENIIDESGMPKERFSAEFPKEGPSILRIQQVVRGDSAAYFCASSPAEGATEAFFGQGTRLTVV.

The chain carries TRBV5-8 and TRBJ1-1; 11 bases fit TRBD1. Per germline, CDR1 SGHTS and CDR2 YDEGEE. V shed 4 bases, J shed 7 bases, and the junction held 9 bases outside the gene matches. This CDR3 is 15 amino acids long. The CDR3 region has the DNA TGTGCCAGCAGCCCTGAGGGACAGGGGGTTATTGAAGCTTTCTTT. Amino acid sequence: CASSPEGQGVIEAFF. Full variable domain (remainder filled in from reference TRBV5-8 and TRBJ1-1): EAGVTQSPTHLIKTRGQQATLRCSPISGHTSVYWYQQALGLGLQFLLWYDEGEERNRGNFPPRFSGRQFPNYSSELNVNALELEDSALYLCASSPEGQGVIEAFFGQGTRLTVV.